This entry concerns a single T cell receptor beta chain. Its antigen has not been determined. A junction boundary mismatches the germline segment, possibly from a read error. The cohort comprised 666 healthy bone marrow donors. Cohort members were all nominally healthy when sampled, although unrecorded immune exposures were likely present. The donor was CMV seropositive and was included in the group of some 290 seropositive cohort members. A peripheral blood sample was collected from each donor, and TCR beta sequencing was performed on peripheral blood mononuclear cells. Genomic DNA was extracted from the blood cell samples with the Qiagen DNeasy Blood Extraction Kit. The library came from the immunoSEQ multiplex PCR assay. The multiplex PCR relied on a mix of 60 forward primers for TCR Vbeta segments and 13 reverse primers for TCR Jbeta segments. The CDR3 region of rearranged TCR beta genes was amplified from genomic DNA with a multiplex PCR assay. Amplified TCR beta libraries were sequenced as 87-base-pair reads on the Illumina HiSeq System. The study's own analysis went as follows. A later analysis tallied tens of millions of unique TCR beta chains across the 550 to 850 repertoires, and around 9.9 million of those chains were shared by two or more donors. Raw reads were error-corrected and collapsed into unique sequences with a nearest-neighbor algorithm that merged closely related sequences to remove PCR and sequencing errors. Alignment of CDR3 sequences to IMGT reference sequences was used to assign V, D and J gene segments. For a sequence to be retained, a match of at least six nucleotides was required to both a V gene segment and a J gene segment. A rearrangement was called productive if the CDR3 had no stop codons and remained in frame with V and J, and every other rearrangement was called non-productive. CDR3 was defined according to IMGT convention as the region running from the second conserved V-encoded cysteine to the conserved J-encoded phenylalanine. Sequences without an unambiguous match to a single V gene segment were excluded from the earlier analysis of a few hundred of the donors. In an earlier analysis of 587 of the donors, a V segment was called functional when productive rearrangements were above 56.7%, and segregating when the standard deviation between donors exceeded 5%. A statistical classification framework was built for diagnosing cytomegalovirus status from the catalog of TCR beta chain sequences. In a later analysis, TCR nucleotide sequences were compared against IMGT/GENE-DB human TR gene sequences so that V and J genes could be assigned. Using the TCRdist pipeline, a later analysis assigned CDR3 sequences along with most-parsimonious VDJ recombination scenarios. In a later analysis, every TCR beta chain was defined by the combination of its CDR3 amino acid sequence and its V-gene family, and reads without a unique V-gene family were dropped. As a way to deal with suspected cross-contamination and a sequencing artifact, a later analysis dropped 450 to 600 nucleotide sequences that were highly shared and had low generation probability. For each public chain, a later analysis derived a clonal expansion index from normalized ranks of inferred template counts within each repertoire. In a later analysis, generation probabilities were computed using a VDJ recombination model fitted to out-of-frame rearrangements, and the results were checked against IGoR. Hypergeometric tests were used in a later analysis to score TCR-TCR, TCR-HLA and TCR-CMV co-occurrence, with a repertoire-size bias correction applied to the TCR pairs. To estimate false discovery rates, a later analysis permuted the HLA or CMV assignments 20 times. In a later analysis, co-occurring TCRs were grouped with DBSCAN, and TCRdist sequence similarity was added when clustering was performed within HLA-allele-positive subsets. Co-occurrence clustering excluded repertoires with fewer than 30,000 or more than 120,000 public chains, plus five with anomalous nucleotide sharing. TCRdb limited this immuneACCESS table to in-frame rearrangements with V and J called. A share of clones is missing; checked studies link under half to unresolved V genes, and the rest is unexplained. That table supplies the V and J calls and clone size; D and trimming were determined from the DNA. This sample lists over 150,000 clones; around 67% were detected once. The ten biggest clones cover roughly 4% of the sample.

The sample is drawn from a study of cytomegalovirus exposure and HLA in healthy donors (dated by TCRdb to 2017 to 2019). With regard to the full study: In an earlier analysis of 587 of the donors, around 290 Gb of sequence data and 95 million to 130 million unique TCR beta sequences from 180 million or so T cells were reported. The later analysis used no new phenotypic data to find candidate immune exposures, relying instead on TCR beta sequences and their occurrence across donors. Genome-wide SNP genotypes for about 65% of the roughly 670 donors were used in a later genetic analysis, which treated that subset as a discovery cohort. Four to six DR-DQ haplotypes were handled as single units for association and clustering, since linkage in the cohort was strong. HLA typing covered class I and class II loci at four-digit resolution. To predict cytomegalovirus infection status, the study brought together high-throughput TCR immunosequencing, statistical association of individual TCRs with disease status, and machine learning. In an earlier analysis of roughly 540 of the donors, high-throughput TCR beta sequencing was used to judge whether each TCR beta V gene segment behaved as functional or pseudogenic. The T cell repertoires of 700 or so subjects were profiled by immunosequencing and related to cytomegalovirus serostatus. Typing coverage differed by locus: A, B, C, DRB1 and DQB1 were typed in about 620-640 donors, DQA1 in roughly 500, DPA1 in 600 to 610, and DPB1 in roughly 470. Among under 450 genotyped donors of the cohort, an average of roughly 240,000 unique TCR beta nucleotide sequences were sequenced per donor, around 20% of them non-productive. A later analysis re-analyzed previously published TCR beta repertoires from 500 to 700 donors and added high-resolution HLA genotyping to study TCR occurrence patterns. Donor age, sex, ethnicity and CMV serostatus were compiled together with the repertoire data. All discovery cohort repertoires had been generated using a single sequencing platform. The study was designed to test whether signatures of past pathogen exposure could be identified by cataloging public T cell receptors. An early release covering 550 to 650 HLA-typed donors comprised approximately 300 gigabases of sequencing data and around 86 million unique TCR sequences. A separate validation cohort of over 95 different subjects was used in addition to the approximately 610-subject first cohort. Of the roughly 390 genotyped donors, 75% to 85% were placed in the genetic ancestry cluster associated with self-reported Caucasian donors. The paper's findings and limits, for the study overall: The earlier analysis of some 540 of the donors excluded some 16 rarely observed V segments, including chromosome 9 orphons, because counts were too low. In a later analysis, most CMV-associated TCR beta chains were found to appear HLA-restricted, with HLA associations seemingly driven largely by CMV exposure. HLA typing was unavailable for some donors at each locus, so association tests used only the typed subset. In a later analysis, HLA-associated TCR beta chains showed more clonal expansion and lower generation probabilities than non-associated chains that were equally common. A cluster of highly shared sequence variants was judged likely to represent a technical artifact of the sequencing pipeline. Compared with the approximately 700-donor mean, donors in an Asian-associated ancestry cluster had fewer N-insertions in productive TCRs, according to a later genetic analysis. A few of the identified cytomegalovirus-associated TCR beta chains were confirmed in vitro to be specific for cytomegalovirus antigens. A later analysis reported that several top co-occurrence clusters appeared linked to parvovirus B19, influenza, CMV and Epstein-Barr virus. Some IMGT-functional V segments, including TRBV6-2 and TRBV6-3, could not be told apart with the 87-base-pair reads, so those segments were excluded. The authors suggested that the approach could potentially be generalized to other disease states and immunological phenotypes. Strong co-occurrence of HLA alleles, especially DR and DQ, made assigning TCR associations to individual alleles difficult. While some public TCRs were present in many individuals, most TCR sequences turned up only very rarely across donors. An association between a missense DCLRE1C variant and V-gene and J-gene trimming of TCR beta chains was found in a later genetic analysis and replicated in an independent cohort. At a false discovery rate of 0.05, a later analysis linked around 17,000 TCR beta sequences to specific HLA alleles. A further reported finding was that TCR beta sequences accurately predicted the HLA-A and HLA-B alleles for most subjects in the first cohort. Broadly in line with IMGT annotations, most TCR beta V segments showed up in productive rearrangements about 87% or about 30% of the time in an earlier analysis of around 550 of the donors. Immune exposure information for the cohort was limited to CMV serostatus. In this cohort, only TCR beta chains were sequenced, and detectable features were limited by the absence of alpha or paired-chain data. Correlated functional status among segregating V segments might reflect linkage disequilibrium, but an unknown experimental factor could not be ruled out. In a later analysis, TCR association rates were found to vary across HLA loci, with the most associated TCRs seen for DRB1 alleles and the fewest for HLA-C alleles. The study gave a list of around 170 TCR beta chains associated with cytomegalovirus. The classifier was reported to diagnose cytomegalovirus status with high specificity and sensitivity in both the original cohort and the validation cohort. Presence/absence analyses assumed roughly uniform sequencing depth across donors, an assumption that may not hold.

CDR1 and CDR2, per the germline V gene (reference sequence), are MNHEY and SMNVEV. The CDR3 numbers 14 residues from cysteine through phenylalanine. Only the CDR3 DNA stays, 42 bases, in frame from base 1. Specimen: PBMCs. The clonotype comes from a woman between 18 and 29 years old in good health and CMV-seropositive. The sequence is built from TRBV27 and TRBJ2-5; the D gene is unclear. The encoded CDR3 is CASSLLGSKEAQYF. The DNA sequence is TGTGCCAGCAGTTTATTGGGTAGCAAAGAGGCCCAGTACTTC.